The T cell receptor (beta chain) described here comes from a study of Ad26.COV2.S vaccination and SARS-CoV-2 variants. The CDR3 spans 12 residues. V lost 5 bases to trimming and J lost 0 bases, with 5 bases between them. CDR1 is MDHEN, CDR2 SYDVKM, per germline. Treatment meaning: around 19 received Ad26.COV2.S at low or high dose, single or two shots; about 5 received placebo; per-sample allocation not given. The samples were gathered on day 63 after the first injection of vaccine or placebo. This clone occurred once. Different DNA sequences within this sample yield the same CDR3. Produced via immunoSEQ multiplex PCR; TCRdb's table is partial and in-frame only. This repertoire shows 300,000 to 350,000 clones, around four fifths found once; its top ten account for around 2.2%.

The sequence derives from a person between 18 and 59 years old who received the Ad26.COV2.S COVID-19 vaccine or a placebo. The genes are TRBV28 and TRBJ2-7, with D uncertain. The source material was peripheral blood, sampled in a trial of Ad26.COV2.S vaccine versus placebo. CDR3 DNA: TGTGCCAGCAGTCTGAGCTCCTACGAGCAGTACTTC. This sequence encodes CASSLSSYEQYF.